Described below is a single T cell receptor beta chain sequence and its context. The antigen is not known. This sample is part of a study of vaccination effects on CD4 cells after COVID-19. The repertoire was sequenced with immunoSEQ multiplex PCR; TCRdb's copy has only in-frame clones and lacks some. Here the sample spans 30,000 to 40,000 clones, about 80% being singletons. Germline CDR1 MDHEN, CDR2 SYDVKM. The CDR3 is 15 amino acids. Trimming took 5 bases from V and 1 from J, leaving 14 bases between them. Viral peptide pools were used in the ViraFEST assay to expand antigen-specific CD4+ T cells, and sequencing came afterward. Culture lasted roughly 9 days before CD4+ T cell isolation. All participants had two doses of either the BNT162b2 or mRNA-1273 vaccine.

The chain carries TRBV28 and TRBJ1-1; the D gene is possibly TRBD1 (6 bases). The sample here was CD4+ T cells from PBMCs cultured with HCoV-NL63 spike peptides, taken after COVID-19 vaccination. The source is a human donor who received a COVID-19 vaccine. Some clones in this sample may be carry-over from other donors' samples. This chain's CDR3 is CASSPRTAPNTEAFF. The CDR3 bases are TGTGCCAGCAGTCCCAGGACAGCCCCGAACACTGAAGCTTTCTTT. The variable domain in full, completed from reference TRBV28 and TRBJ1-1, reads DVKVTQSSRYLVKRTGEKVFLECVQDMDHENMFWYRQDPGLGLRLIYFSYDVKMKEKGDIPEGYSVSREKKERFSLILESASTNQTSMYLCASSPRTAPNTEAFFGQGTRLTVV.